The 17 T cell receptor beta chains below come from one sample, sequenced in a study of blood T cells in healthy people across ages. A J-beta primer mix and a sample-barcoded 5' primer were used in a second PCR of about 6 to 12 cycles. TCRdb itself ran the 5' RACE reads through MiXCR, one entry per CDR3 protein. The sample comprises over 700,000 distinct CDR3 sequences, about 48% of which are singletons, and approximately 40% rests with the top ten. Source material: blood. These receptor sequences come from a man at least 80 years old in good health.

Only one count was recorded for this clonotype. V and J are TRBV20-1 and TRBJ2-6; the D gene could be TRBD1 or TRBD2 (6 bases each). CDR3 length equals 18 residues. Trimming took 3 bases from V and 0 from J, leaving 18 bases between them. CDR1 is DFQATT and CDR2 is SNEGSKA in the germline V gene (reference sequence). The CDR3 coding sequence is TGCAGTGCTAGGGGCGGGGACATTATTACCTCTGGGGCCAACGTCCTGACTTTC. It specifies CSARGGDIITSGANVLTF.

The rearrangement uses TRBV7-2 and TRBJ1-4, with D uncertain. The germline gives CDR1 SGHTA, CDR2 FQGNSA. This CDR3 is built from 14 residues. V was cut by 3 bases and J by 8 bases, with 13 bases left in between. The CDR3 sequence is CASSFGGLGEKLFF. The CDR3 nucleotides are TGTGCCAGCAGCTTCGGTGGGCTCGGGGAAAAACTGTTTTTT.

The chain employs TRBV25-1 and TRBJ1-2; no clear D. Germline CDR1 is MGHDK and CDR2 is SYGVNS. The V and J ends lost 6 bases and 0 bases respectively, with 11 bases between them. The CDR3 length is 14 residues. CDR3 in DNA: TGTGCCAGCAGGAAGGACGGAGCTAACTATGGCTACACCTTC. It specifies CASRKDGANYGYTF.

The CDR3 DNA is TGTGCCAGCAGTTACGACGGGGGGGCCTACGAGCAGTACTTC. Amino acids: CASSYDGGAYEQYF. The rearrangement uses TRBV6-2 or TRBV6-3 and TRBJ2-7, with 8 bases aligning to TRBD2. The length of the CDR3 is 14 residues. Trimming at V came to 2 bases and at J to 2 bases, leaving 2 bases not matched to a gene. The germline CDR1 and CDR2 sequences are MNHEY and SVGEGT.

This chain joins TRBV28 and TRBJ2-7; D uncertain. Looked up from germline, CDR1 is MDHEN and CDR2 is SYDVKM. V dropped 6 bases and J dropped 3 bases, with 9 bases sitting between them. The CDR3 runs to 12 residues. CDR3 nucleotides: TGTGCCAGCAGAGGAACCCGCTACGAGCAGTACTTC. This encodes CASRGTRYEQYF.

The chain couples TRBV28 to TRBJ1-1; D gene unclear. The CDR3 runs 12 residues. Germline CDR1 MDHEN, CDR2 SYDVKM. The V end was cut by 3 bases, the J end by 4 bases, with 6 bases between. This CDR3 reads CASSFEVTEAFF. In DNA, the CDR3 is TGTGCCAGCAGTTTCGAGGTCACTGAAGCTTTCTTT.

This clonotype was found a few times. The V call is TRBV10-3, the J call TRBJ2-1; 12 nucleotides match TRBD2. CDR1 ENHRY and CDR2 SYGVKD come from the germline V gene. V shed 0 bases and J 9 bases; nucleotides not matched to a gene: 9. The CDR3 is 17 amino acids. The CDR3 is CAISESTSGRRGSEQFF. CDR3 DNA: TGTGCCATCAGTGAGTCGACTAGCGGGAGAAGAGGGAGTGAGCAGTTCTTC.

The rearrangement joins TRBV10-3 to TRBJ2-7, with D perhaps TRBD2 (5 bases). The CDR3 runs 15 residues. Looked up from germline, CDR1 is ENHRY and CDR2 is SYGVKD. V was cut by 11 bases and J by 2 bases, with 22 bases left in between. The CDR3 spells CAAAPRDGRTYEQYF. CDR3 sequence (DNA): TGTGCCGCCGCGCCCCGGGATGGGCGAACCTACGAGCAGTACTTC.

The gene calls are TRBV5-1 and TRBJ2-1; D perhaps matches TRBD2 (5 bases). Trimming cost V 2 bases and J 4 bases, with 16 bases left between them. Per germline, CDR1 SGHRS and CDR2 YFSETQ. This CDR3 has 16 residues. CDR3 nucleotide sequence: TGCGCCAGCAGCTTTAGCGCCTCGACACTATACAATGAGCAGTTCTTC. Protein product: CASSFSASTLYNEQFF.

The chain uses TRBV10-3 and TRBJ2-1; D is tentatively TRBD1 or TRBD2 (7 bases each). Trimming left V 0 bases short and J 4 bases short, with 16 bases between. The CDR3 totals 17 residues. Germline CDR1 ENHRY, CDR2 SYGVKD. The CDR3 DNA is TGTGCCATCAGTGAGTCGCTTCCAGGGGGAGGGTACAATGAGCAGTTCTTC. Its protein is CAISESLPGGGYNEQFF.

The chain links TRBV28 to TRBJ1-1; 7 bases fit TRBD1. With V trimmed by 10 bases and J by 1 base, 3 bases remained unmatched. Germline-derived CDR1 and CDR2 are MDHEN and SYDVKM. The CDR3 loop spans 12 amino acids. The CDR3 coding sequence is TGTGCCATCGACAGGGAGAACACTGAAGCTTTCTTT. Amino acids: CAIDRENTEAFF.

This chain connects TRBV12-3 or TRBV12-4 to TRBJ1-6, with unresolved D. The CDR3 spans 12 residues. V dropped 6 bases and J dropped 10 bases, with 10 bases sitting between them. This CDR3 reads CASSHRGSPLHF. DNA of the CDR3: TGTGCCAGCAGCCATCGCGGGTCACCCCTCCACTTT.

This clonotype was detected a few times. CDR3 region: CSARGMTSGGNQPQHF. Here the CDR3 DNA reads TGCAGTGCTAGAGGGATGACTAGCGGTGGCAATCAGCCCCAGCATTTT. The genes are TRBV20-1 and TRBJ1-5; the D is unclear. V was shortened by 1 base and J by 2 bases, with 15 bases between the two germline ends. CDR3 length: 16 amino acids. CDR1 is DFQATT and CDR2 is SNEGSKA in the germline V gene (reference sequence).

This clonotype was counted a few times. The rearrangement uses TRBV12-3 or TRBV12-4 and TRBJ2-7; D is unresolved. Trimming took off 7 bases at V and 3 bases at J, with 19 bases between the two ends. The length of the CDR3 is 15 residues. The CDR3 nucleotides read TGTGCCAGCACCTTAGCTGGAGTGGTTGGCTACGAGCAGTACTTC. Translating gives CASTLAGVVGYEQYF.

In this sample, this clonotype turned up a few times. The chain has TRBV7-9 and TRBJ2-1; 10 bases are a match to TRBD2. This CDR3 is built from 15 residues. The germline V gene encodes CDR1 SEHNR and CDR2 FQNEAQ (reference sequence). Trimming took 11 bases from V and 4 from J; bases not matched to a gene: 11. The CDR3 bases are TGTGCCCCTGTAGCTAGCGGGAGTGGATACAATGAGCAGTTCTTC. Protein product: CAPVASGSGYNEQFF.

The chain combines TRBV20-1 with TRBJ2-1; tentatively, D is TRBD1 or TRBD2 (5 bases each). Germline V lookup: CDR1 DFQATT, CDR2 SNEGSKA (reference sequence). V shed 0 bases and J shed 2 bases, with 8 bases lying between them. The CDR3 is 14 residues long. Here the CDR3 DNA reads TGCAGTGCTAGAGATCGGGGACCCTACAATGAGCAGTTCTTC. Protein sequence: CSARDRGPYNEQFF.

The gene calls are TRBV5-1 and TRBJ2-3; tentatively, D is TRBD1 (5 bases). In germline, CDR1 is SGHRS, CDR2 YFSETQ. The length of the CDR3 is 18 residues. Trimming took off 1 base at V and 0 bases at J, with 18 bases between the two ends. Here the CDR3 reads CASSLRASTARSTDTQYF. The CDR3 DNA sequence: TGCGCCAGCAGCTTGAGGGCCTCGACAGCCCGTAGCACAGATACGCAGTATTTT.